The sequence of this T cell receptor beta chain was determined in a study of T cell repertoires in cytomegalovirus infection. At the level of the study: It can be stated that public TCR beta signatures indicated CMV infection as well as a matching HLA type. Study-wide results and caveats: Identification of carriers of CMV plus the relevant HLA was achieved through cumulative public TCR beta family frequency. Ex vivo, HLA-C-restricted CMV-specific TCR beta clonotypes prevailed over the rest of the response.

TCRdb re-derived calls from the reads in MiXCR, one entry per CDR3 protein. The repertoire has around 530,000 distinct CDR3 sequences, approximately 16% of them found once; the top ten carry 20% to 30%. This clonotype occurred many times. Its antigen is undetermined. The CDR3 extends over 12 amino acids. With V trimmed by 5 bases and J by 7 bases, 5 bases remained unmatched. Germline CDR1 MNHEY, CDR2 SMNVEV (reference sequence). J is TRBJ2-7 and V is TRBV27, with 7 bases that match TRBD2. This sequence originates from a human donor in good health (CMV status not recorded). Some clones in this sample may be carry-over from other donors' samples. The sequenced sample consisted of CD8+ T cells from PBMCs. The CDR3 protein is CASSPAGREQYF. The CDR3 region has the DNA TGTGCCAGCAGTCCCGCCGGGAGGGAGCAGTACTTC.